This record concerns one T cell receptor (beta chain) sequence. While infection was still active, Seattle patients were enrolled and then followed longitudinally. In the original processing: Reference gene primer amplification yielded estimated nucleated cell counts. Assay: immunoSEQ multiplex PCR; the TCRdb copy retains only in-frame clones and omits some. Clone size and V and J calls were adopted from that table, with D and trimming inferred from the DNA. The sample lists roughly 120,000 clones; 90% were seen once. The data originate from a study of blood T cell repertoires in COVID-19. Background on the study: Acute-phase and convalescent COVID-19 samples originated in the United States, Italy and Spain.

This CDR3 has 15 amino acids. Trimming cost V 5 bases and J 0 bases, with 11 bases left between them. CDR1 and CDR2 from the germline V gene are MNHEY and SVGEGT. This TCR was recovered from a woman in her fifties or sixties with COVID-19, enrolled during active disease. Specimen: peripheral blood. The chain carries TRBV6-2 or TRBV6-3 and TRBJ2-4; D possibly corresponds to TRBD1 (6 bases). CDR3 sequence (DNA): TGTGCCAGCAGTACCCCAGGGGTAGCCAAAAACATTCAGTACTTC. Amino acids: CASSTPGVAKNIQYF.